This record looks at one T cell receptor beta chain sequence and its context. Its antigen is still unknown. The data stem from a study of OX40 agonist ivuxolimab in advanced cancers. Study in general: The dose-escalation cohort had hepatocellular carcinoma, melanoma, renal cell or head and neck cancer. Age averaged roughly 60 years (range about 20 to 80), and around 87% were male. General study findings and limits: Relative to CD4+ cells, CD8+ T cells on average had more expanded clones.

This table comes from immunoSEQ multiplex PCR, and its TCRdb copy is limited to in-frame clones, with some not included. The sample holds about 79,000 clones, roughly 94% seen once. CDR1 and CDR2 from the germline V gene are SGDLS and YYNGEE. V lost 0 bases and J lost 2, with 13 bases in between. There are 16 residues in the CDR3. The sequencing used CD4+ or CD8+ T cells sorted from blood, collected in a trial of the OX40 agonist ivuxolimab. The V call is TRBV9, the J call TRBJ2-3, with D possibly TRBD2 on 6 matching bases. The sequence was obtained from an adult with an advanced solid tumor such as melanoma, head and neck, liver or kidney cancer. The CDR3 DNA follows: TGTGCCAGCAGCGTAGGGGGCGGGGCCTACACAGATACGCAGTATTTT. Its translation is CASSVGGGAYTDTQYF.